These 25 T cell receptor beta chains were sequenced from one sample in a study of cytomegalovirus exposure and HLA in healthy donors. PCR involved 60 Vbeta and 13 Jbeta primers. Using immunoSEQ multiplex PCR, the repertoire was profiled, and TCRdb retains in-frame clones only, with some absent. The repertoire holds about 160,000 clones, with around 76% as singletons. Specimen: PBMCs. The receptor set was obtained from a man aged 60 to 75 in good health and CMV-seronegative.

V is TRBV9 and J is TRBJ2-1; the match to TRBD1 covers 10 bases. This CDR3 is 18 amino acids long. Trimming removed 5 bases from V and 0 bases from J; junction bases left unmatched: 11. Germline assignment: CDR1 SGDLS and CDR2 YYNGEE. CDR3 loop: CASSVDRGLPTSYNEQFF. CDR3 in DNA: TGTGCCAGCAGTGTTGACAGGGGGCTGCCCACCTCCTACAATGAGCAGTTCTTC.

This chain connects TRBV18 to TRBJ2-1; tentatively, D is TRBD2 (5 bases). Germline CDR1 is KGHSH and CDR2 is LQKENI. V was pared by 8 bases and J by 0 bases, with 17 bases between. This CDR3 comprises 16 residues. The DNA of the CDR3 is TGTGCCAGCGCTCCCTTAGTGGGGAGCTCCTACAATGAGCAGTTCTTC. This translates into CASAPLVGSSYNEQFF.

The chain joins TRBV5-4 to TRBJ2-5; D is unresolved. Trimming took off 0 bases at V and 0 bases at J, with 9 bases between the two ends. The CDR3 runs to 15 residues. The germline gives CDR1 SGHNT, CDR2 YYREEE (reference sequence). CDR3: CASSLGAPDQETQYF. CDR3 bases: TGTGCCAGCAGCTTGGGGGCCCCGGACCAAGAGACCCAGTACTTC.

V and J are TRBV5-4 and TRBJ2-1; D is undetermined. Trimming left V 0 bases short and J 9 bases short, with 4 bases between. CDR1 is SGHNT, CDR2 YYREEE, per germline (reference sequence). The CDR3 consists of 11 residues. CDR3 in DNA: TGTGCCAGCAGCTTGGTCGGTGAGCAGTTCTTC. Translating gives CASSLVGEQFF.

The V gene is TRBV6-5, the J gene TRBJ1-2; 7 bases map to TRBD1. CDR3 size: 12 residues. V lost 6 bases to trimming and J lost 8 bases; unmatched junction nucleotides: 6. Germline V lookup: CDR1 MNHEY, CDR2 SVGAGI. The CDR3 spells CASSQQGRGYTF. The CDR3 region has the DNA TGTGCCAGCAGCCAACAGGGGCGAGGCTACACCTTC.

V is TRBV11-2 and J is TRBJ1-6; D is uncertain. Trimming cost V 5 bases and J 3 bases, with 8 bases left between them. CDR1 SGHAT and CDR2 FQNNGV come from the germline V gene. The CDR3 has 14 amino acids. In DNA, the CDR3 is TGTGCCAGCAGCGGGCCTTACTATAATTCACCCCTCCACTTT. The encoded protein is CASSGPYYNSPLHF.

CDR3 amino acids: CASIQGASGAGATDTQYF. The CDR3 bases are TGTGCCAGCATCCAAGGGGCTAGCGGGGCGGGGGCCACAGATACGCAGTATTTT. The chain links TRBV21-1 to TRBJ2-3; the table's D call of TRBD2 was not tested on the DNA. TRBV21-1 is annotated as a pseudogene. The CDR3 has 18 residues.

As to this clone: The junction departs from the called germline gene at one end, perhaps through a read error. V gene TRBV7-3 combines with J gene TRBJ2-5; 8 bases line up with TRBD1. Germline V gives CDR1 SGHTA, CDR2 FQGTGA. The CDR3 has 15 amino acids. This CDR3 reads CAGSPGQAYQETQYF. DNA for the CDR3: TGTGCCGGCAGCCCGGGACAGGCGTACCAAGAGACCCAGTACTTC.

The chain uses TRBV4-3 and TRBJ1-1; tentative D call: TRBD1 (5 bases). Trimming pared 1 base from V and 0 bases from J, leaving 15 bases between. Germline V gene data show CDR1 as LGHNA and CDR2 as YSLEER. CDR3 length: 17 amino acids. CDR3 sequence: CASSQGGTGLMNTEAFF. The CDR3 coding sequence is TGCGCCAGCAGCCAAGGCGGGACTGGACTCATGAACACTGAAGCTTTCTTT.

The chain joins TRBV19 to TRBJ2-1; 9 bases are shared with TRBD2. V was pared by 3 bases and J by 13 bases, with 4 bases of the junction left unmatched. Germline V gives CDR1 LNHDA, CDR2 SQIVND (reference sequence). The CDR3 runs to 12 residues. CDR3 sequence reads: CASSISGGEQFF. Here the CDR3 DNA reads TGTGCCAGTAGTATTAGCGGGGGCGAACAGTTCTTC.

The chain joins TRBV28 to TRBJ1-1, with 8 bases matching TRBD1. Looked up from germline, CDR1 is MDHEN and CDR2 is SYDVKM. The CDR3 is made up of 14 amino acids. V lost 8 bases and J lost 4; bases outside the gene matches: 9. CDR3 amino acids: CASRTGGGGTEAFF. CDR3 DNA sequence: TGTGCCAGCCGTACAGGGGGTGGAGGCACTGAAGCTTTCTTT.

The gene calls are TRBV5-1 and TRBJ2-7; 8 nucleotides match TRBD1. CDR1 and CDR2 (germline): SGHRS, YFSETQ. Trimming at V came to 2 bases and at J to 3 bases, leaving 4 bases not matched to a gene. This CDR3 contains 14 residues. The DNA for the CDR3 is TGCGCCAGCAGCTTACAGGGGGACTTCTACGAGCAGTACTTC. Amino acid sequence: CASSLQGDFYEQYF.

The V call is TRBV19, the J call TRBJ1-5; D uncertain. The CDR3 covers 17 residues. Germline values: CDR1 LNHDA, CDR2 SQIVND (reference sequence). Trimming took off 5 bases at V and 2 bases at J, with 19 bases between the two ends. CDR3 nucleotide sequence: TGTGCCAGTAGTTCCAATCCACACCCTAGCGGCAATCAGCCCCAGCATTTT. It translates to CASSSNPHPSGNQPQHF.

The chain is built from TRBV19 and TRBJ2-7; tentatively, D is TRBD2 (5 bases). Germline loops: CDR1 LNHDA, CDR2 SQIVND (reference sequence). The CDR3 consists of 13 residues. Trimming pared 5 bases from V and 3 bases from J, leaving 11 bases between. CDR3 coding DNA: TGTGCCAGTAGTCCCGGGATTTACTACGAGCAGTACTTC. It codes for CASSPGIYYEQYF. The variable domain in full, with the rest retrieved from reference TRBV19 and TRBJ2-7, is DGGITQSPKYLFRKEGQNVTLSCEQNLNHDAMYWYRQDPGQGLRLIYYSQIVNDFQKGDIAEGYSVSREKKESFPLTVTSAQKNPTAFYLCASSPGIYYEQYFGPGTRLTVT.

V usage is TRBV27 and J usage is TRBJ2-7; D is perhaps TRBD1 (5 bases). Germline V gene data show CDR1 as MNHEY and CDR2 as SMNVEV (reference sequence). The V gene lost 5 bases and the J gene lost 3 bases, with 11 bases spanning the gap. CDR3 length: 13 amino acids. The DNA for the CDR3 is TGTGCCAGCAGTAAAGGGGTGGTCTACGAGCAGTACTTC. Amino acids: CASSKGVVYEQYF.

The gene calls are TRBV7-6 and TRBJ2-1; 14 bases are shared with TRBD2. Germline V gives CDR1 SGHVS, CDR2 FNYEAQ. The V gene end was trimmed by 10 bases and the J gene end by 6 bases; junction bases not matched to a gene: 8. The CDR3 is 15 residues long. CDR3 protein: CATTPGLAGVNEQFF. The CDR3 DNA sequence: TGTGCCACCACGCCGGGACTAGCGGGAGTCAATGAGCAGTTCTTC.

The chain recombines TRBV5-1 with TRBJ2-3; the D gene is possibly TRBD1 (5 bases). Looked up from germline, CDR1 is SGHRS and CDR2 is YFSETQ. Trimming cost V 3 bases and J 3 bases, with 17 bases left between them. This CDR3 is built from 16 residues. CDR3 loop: CASSSLTQVGTDTQYF. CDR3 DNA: TGCGCCAGCAGCTCCCTAACACAGGTCGGGACAGATACGCAGTATTTT.

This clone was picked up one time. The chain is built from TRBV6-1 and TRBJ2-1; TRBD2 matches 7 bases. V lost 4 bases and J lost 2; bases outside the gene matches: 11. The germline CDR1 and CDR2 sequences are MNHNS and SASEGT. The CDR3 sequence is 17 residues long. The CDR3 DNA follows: TGTGCCAGCAGTGCCCAACCCCCGGGGGGTCCCTACAATGAGCAGTTCTTC. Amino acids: CASSAQPPGGPYNEQFF.

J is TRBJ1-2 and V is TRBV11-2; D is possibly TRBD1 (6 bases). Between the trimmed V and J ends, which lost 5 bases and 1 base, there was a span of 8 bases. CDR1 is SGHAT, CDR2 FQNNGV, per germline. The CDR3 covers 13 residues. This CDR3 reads CASSPDSNYGYTF. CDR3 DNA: TGTGCCAGCAGCCCGGACAGTAACTATGGCTACACCTTC. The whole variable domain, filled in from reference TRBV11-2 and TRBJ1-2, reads EAGVAQSPRYKIIEKRQSVAFWCNPISGHATLYWYQQILGQGPKLLIQFQNNGVVDDSQLPKDRFSAERLKGVDSTLKIQPAKLEDSAVYLCASSPDSNYGYTFGSGTRLTVV.

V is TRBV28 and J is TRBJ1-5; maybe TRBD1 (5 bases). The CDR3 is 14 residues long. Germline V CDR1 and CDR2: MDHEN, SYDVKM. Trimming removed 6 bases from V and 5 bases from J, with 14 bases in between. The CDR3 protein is CASRGAGDYQPQHF. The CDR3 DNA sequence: TGTGCCAGCAGAGGGGCAGGCGACTATCAGCCCCAGCATTTT.

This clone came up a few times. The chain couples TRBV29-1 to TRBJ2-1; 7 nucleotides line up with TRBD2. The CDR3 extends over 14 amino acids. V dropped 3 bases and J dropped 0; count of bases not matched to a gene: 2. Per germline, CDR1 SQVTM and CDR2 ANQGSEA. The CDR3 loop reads CSVDGGSSYNEQFF. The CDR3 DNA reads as TGCAGCGTTGATGGCGGGAGCTCCTACAATGAGCAGTTCTTC.

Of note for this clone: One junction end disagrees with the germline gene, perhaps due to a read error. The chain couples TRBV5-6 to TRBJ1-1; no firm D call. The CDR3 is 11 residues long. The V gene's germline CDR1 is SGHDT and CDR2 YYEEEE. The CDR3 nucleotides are TGTGCCAGCAACTTGTCCGGGTTGGTTTTCTTT. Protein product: CASNLSGLVFF. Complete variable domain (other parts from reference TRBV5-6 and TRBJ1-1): DAGVTQSPTHLIKTRGQQVTLRCSPKSGHDTVSWYQQALGQGPQFIFQYYEEEERQRGNFPDRFSGHQFPNYSSELNVNALLLGDSALYLCASNLSGLVFFGQGTRLTVV.

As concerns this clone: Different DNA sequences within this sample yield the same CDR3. The CDR3: CASSLGGAEGTDTQYF. In nucleotides, the CDR3 is TGTGCCAGCAGCTTAGGCGGGGCCGAAGGGACAGATACGCAGTATTTT. The chain employs TRBV11-3 and TRBJ2-3; weak D call: TRBD2 (6 bases). The CDR3 is 16 residues long. Trimming shortened V by 1 base and J by 3 bases, and 14 bases separated the two germline ends. Germline V gene sequence: CDR1 SGHNT, CDR2 YENEEA.

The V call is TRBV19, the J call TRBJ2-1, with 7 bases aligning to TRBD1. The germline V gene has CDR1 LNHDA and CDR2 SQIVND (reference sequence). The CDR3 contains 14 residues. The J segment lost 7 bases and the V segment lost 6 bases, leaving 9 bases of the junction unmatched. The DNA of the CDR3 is TGTGCCAGTAGGGACTGGGACAGTGGGAATGAGCAGTTCTTC. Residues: CASRDWDSGNEQFF.

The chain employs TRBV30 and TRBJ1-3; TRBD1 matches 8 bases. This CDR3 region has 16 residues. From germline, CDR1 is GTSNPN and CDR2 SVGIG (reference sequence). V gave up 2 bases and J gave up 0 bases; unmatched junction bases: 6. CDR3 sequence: CAWSTGQVLSGNTIYF. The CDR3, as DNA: TGTGCCTGGAGTACGGGACAGGTGCTCTCTGGAAACACCATATATTTT.